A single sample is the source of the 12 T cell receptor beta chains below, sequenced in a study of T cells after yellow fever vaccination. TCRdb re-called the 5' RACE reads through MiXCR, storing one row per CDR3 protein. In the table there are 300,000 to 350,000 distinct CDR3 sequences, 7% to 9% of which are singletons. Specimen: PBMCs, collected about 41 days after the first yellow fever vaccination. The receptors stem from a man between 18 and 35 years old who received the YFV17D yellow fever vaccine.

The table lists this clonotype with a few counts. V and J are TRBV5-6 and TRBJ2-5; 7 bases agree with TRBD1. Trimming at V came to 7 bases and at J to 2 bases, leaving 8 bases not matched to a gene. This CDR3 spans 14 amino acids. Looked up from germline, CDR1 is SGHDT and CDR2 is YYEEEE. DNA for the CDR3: TGTGCCAGCGGCGGAACAGGGGAACAAGAGACCCAGTACTTC. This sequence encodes CASGGTGEQETQYF.

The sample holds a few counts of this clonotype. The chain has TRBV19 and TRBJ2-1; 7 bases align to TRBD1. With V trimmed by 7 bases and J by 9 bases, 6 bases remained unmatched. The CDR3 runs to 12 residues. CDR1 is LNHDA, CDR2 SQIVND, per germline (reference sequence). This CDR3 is CASTDRVGEQFF. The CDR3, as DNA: TGTGCCAGTACCGACAGGGTTGGTGAGCAGTTCTTC.

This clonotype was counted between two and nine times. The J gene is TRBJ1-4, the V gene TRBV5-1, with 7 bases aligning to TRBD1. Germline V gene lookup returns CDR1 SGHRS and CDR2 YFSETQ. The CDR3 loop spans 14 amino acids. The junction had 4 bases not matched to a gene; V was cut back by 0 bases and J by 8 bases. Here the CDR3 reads CASSLGDSSEKLFF. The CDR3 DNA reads TGCGCCAGCAGCTTGGGGGACAGTTCAGAAAAACTGTTTTTT.

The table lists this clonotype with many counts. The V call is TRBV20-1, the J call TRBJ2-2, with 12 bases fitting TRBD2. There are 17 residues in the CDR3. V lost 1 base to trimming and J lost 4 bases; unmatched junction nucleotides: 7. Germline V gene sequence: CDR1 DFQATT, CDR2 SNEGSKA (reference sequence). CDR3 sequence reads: CSARGPSGGAGTGELFF. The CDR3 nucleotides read TGCAGTGCTAGAGGTCCTAGCGGGGGGGCCGGCACCGGGGAGCTGTTTTTT.

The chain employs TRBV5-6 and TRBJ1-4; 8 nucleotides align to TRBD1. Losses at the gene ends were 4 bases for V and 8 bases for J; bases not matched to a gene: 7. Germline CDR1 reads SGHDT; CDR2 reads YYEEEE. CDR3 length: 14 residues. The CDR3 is CASSNGDRSEKLFF. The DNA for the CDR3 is TGTGCCAGCAGCAACGGGGACAGGTCGGAAAAACTGTTTTTT.

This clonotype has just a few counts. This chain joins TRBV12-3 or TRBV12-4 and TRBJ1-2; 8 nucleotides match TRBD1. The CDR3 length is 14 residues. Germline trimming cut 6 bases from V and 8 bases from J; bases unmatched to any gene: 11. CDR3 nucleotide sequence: TGTGCCAGCAGCTACAATAGGGCAGGGGGCGGCTACACCTTC. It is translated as CASSYNRAGGGYTF.

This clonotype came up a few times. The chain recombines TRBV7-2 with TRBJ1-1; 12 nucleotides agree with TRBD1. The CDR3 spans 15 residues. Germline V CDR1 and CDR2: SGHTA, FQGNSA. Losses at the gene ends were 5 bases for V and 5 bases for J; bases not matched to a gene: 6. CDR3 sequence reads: CASSRGGQGATEAFF. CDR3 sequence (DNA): TGTGCCAGCAGCAGGGGGGGACAGGGGGCAACTGAAGCTTTCTTT.

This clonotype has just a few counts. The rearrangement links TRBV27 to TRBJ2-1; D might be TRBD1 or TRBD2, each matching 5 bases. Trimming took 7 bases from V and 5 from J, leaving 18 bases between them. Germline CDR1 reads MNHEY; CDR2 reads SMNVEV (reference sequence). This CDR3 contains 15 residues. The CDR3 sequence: CASTPTGDHHNEQFF. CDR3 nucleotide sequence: TGTGCCAGCACTCCCACTGGGGACCACCACAATGAGCAGTTCTTC.

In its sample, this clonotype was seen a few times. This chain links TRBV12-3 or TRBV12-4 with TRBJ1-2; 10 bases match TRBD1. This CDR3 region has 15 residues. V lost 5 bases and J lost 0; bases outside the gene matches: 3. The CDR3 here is CASSPTGGTNYGYTF. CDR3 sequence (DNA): TGTGCCAGCAGTCCGACAGGGGGCACTAACTATGGCTACACCTTC.

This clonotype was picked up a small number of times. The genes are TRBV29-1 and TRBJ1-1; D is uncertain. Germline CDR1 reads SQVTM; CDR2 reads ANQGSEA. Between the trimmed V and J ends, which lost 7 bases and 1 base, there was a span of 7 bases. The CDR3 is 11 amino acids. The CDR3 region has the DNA TGCAGCGGTTGGGGGAACACTGAAGCTTTCTTT. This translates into CSGWGNTEAFF.

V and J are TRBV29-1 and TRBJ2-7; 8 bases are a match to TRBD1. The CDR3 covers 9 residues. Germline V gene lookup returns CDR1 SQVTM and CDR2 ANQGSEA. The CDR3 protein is CGGTGPKYV. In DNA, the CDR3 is TGCGGGGGGACAGGCCCGAAGTACGTC.

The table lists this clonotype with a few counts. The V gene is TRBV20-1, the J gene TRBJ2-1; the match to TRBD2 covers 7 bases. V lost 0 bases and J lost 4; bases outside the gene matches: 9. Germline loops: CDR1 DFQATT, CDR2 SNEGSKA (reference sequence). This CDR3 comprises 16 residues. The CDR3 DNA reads TGCAGTGCTAGAGACCCCCGGGCGGGGGAATACAATGAGCAGTTCTTC. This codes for CSARDPRAGEYNEQFF.